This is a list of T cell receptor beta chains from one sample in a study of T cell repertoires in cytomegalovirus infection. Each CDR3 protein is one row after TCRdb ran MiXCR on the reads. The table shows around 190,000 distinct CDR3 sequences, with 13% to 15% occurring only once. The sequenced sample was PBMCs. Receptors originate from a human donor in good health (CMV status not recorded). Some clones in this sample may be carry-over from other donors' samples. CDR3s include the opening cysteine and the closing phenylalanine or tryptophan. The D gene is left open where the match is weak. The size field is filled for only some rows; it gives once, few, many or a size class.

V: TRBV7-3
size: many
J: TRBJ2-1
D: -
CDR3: CASSEGPLAEQFF
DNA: TGTGCCAGCAGCGAAGGCCCCTTAGCTGAGCAGTTCTTC

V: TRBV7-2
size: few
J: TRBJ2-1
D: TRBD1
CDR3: CASSLGTGKHNEQFF
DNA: TGTGCCAGCAGCCTCGGGACAGGAAAACACAATGAGCAGTTCTTC

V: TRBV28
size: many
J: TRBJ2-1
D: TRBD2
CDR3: CASSDPGLAGGRSYNEQFF
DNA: TGTGCCAGCAGTGACCCGGGACTAGCGGGAGGTCGTTCCTACAATGAGCAGTTCTTC

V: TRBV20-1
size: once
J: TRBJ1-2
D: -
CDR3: CSATQGANYGYTF
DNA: TGCAGTGCTACCCAGGGAGCTAACTATGGCTACACCTTC

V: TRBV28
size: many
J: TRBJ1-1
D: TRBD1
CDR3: CASSLGAGGAGTEAFF
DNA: TGTGCCAGCAGTTTAGGGGCAGGGGGCGCGGGCACTGAAGCTTTCTTT

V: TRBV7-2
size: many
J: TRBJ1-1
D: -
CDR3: CASSLGPVQTNTEAFF
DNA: TGTGCCAGCAGCTTAGGACCGGTCCAAACCAACACTGAAGCTTTCTTT

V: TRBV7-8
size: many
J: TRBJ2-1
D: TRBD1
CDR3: CASSTDRANEQFF
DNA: TGTGCCAGCAGCACAGACAGGGCTAATGAGCAGTTCTTC

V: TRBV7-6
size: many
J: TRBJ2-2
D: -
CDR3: CASSLWGTGTGELFF
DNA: TGTGCCAGCAGCTTATGGGGGACTGGAACCGGGGAGCTGTTTTTT

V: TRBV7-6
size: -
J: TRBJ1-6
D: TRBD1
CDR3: CASSPLGTGDSPLHF
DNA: TGTGCCAGCAGCCCTCTCGGGACAGGGGATTCACCCCTCCACTTT

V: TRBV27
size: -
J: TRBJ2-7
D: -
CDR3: CASSGDKAYEQYF
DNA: TGTGCCAGCAGTGGGGATAAAGCCTACGAGCAGTACTTC

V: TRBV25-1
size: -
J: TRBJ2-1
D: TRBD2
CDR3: CASSRTSGRSSYNEQFF
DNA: TGTGCCAGCAGTCGGACTAGCGGGAGGAGCTCCTACAATGAGCAGTTCTTC

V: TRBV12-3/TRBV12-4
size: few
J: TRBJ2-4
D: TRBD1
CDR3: CASSLLGGNIQYF
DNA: TGTGCCAGCAGTTTATTAGGGGGCAACATTCAGTACTTC

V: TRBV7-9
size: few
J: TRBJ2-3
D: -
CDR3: CASGFLTDTQYF
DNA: TGTGCCAGCGGGTTCCTCACAGATACGCAGTATTTT